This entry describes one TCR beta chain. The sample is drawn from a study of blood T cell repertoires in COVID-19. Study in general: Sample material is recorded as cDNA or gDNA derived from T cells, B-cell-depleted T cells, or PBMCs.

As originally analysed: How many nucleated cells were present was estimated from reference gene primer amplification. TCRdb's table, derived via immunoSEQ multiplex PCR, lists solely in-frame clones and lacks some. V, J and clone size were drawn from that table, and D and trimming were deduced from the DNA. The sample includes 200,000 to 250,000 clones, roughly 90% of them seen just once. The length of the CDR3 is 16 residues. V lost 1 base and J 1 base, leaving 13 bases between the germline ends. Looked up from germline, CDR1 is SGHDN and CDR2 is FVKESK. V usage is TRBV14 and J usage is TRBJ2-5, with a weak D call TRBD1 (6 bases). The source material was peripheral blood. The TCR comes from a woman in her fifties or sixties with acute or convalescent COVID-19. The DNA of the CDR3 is TGTGCCAGCAGCCAAGGGGCAGGGGCAATCCAAGAGACCCAGTACTTC. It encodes CASSQGAGAIQETQYF.